The 8 T cell receptor beta chains listed next were all sequenced from one sample in a study of blood T cell repertoires in COVID-19. Method: immunoSEQ multiplex PCR; TCRdb's copy keeps in-frame clones and lacks some. The table records roughly 360,000 clones, over 65% of them present only once. The sequenced material came from peripheral blood. The receptors were gathered from a human donor with acute or convalescent COVID-19. The donor label of this sample is uncertain.

In this sample, this clone turned up once. The J gene is TRBJ1-5, the V gene TRBV10-3; D gene unclear. The CDR3 is made up of 15 amino acids. V lost 0 bases and J 6 bases, leaving 12 bases between the germline ends. Germline CDR1 reads ENHRY; CDR2 reads SYGVKD. CDR3 in DNA: TGTGCCATCAGTGAGTCGTCGGGTAGTACTCAGCCCCAGCATTTT. This translates into CAISESSGSTQPQHF.

The V and J genes are TRBV11-2 and TRBJ2-1, with TRBD2 matching over 10 bases. This CDR3 has 15 residues. Germline lookup yields CDR1 SGHAT and CDR2 FQNNGV. Trimming cost V 4 bases and J 6 bases; bases outside gene matches: 6. The CDR3 protein is CASSSLSGGLNEQFF. The CDR3 DNA sequence: TGTGCCAGCAGCTCCCTTAGCGGGGGGCTCAATGAGCAGTTCTTC.

This clone appeared once. The rearrangement uses TRBV30 and TRBJ2-5; 9 bases fit TRBD1. In germline, CDR1 is GTSNPN, CDR2 SVGIG (reference sequence). J gave up 4 bases and V 0 bases, and 9 bases lay outside the gene matches. CDR3 size: 16 residues. CDR3 residues: CAWSVWTGAATETQYF. As DNA, the CDR3 is TGTGCCTGGAGTGTATGGACAGGGGCCGCCACAGAGACCCAGTACTTC. Combining the CDR3 with reference TRBV30 and TRBJ2-5 gives the whole variable domain SQTIHQWPATLVQPVGSPLSLECTVEGTSNPNLYWYRQAAGRGLQLLFYSVGIGQISSEVPQNLSASRPQDRQFILSSKKLLLSDSGFYLCAWSVWTGAATETQYFGPGTRLLVL.

This chain joins TRBV9 and TRBJ1-1; D uncertain. The CDR3 sequence is 15 residues long. Trimming pared 4 bases from V and 2 bases from J, leaving 15 bases between. Germline loops: CDR1 SGDLS, CDR2 YYNGEE. CDR3 coding DNA: TGTGCCAGCAGCCCGGTAGAAAGATTAAACACTGAAGCTTTCTTT. The encoded protein is CASSPVERLNTEAFF. The full variable domain, rest sourced from reference TRBV9 and TRBJ1-1, is DSGVTQTPKHLITATGQRVTLRCSPRSGDLSVYWYQQSLDQGLQFLIQYYNGEERAKGNILERFSAQQFPDLHSELNLSSLELGDSALYFCASSPVERLNTEAFFGQGTRLTVV.

This clone came up once. The V call is TRBV29-1, the J call TRBJ2-5; 9 bases line up with TRBD2. V lost 6 bases, J lost 2 bases, and 16 bases stayed unmatched. CDR3 length: 17 amino acids. The germline CDR1 and CDR2 sequences are SQVTM and ANQGSEA. CDR3 DNA sequence: TGCAGCGTCCAAGGAGCGGCGGGGGGGGTGATTCAAGAGACCCAGTACTTC. Its protein is CSVQGAAGGVIQETQYF.

The chain joins TRBV28 to TRBJ2-7, with 7 bases that match TRBD2. There are 15 residues in the CDR3. Germline CDR1 is MDHEN and CDR2 is SYDVKM. Unmatched junction bases numbered 10, after V lost 6 bases and J lost 2 bases. The CDR3 bases are TGTGCCAGCAGGTTGGGAGGGCCGACGACCTACGAGCAGTACTTC. This codes for CASRLGGPTTYEQYF. Using reference TRBV28 and TRBJ2-7 for the parts outside the CDR3, the full variable domain is DVKVTQSSRYLVKRTGEKVFLECVQDMDHENMFWYRQDPGLGLRLIYFSYDVKMKEKGDIPEGYSVSREKKERFSLILESASTNQTSMYLCASRLGGPTTYEQYFGPGTRLTVT.

This clone has a single count. The CDR3 nucleotides are TGTGCCACCAGCAGGAAACAGGGGATAAACACTGAAGCTTTCTTT. This codes for CATSRKQGINTEAFF. The V call is TRBV15, the J call TRBJ1-1, with TRBD1 matching 7 bases. The CDR3 is made up of 15 amino acids. Germline values: CDR1 LNHNV, CDR2 YYDKDF (reference sequence). The V segment lost 3 bases and the J segment 2 bases; nucleotides outside the gene matches: 6.

The chain employs TRBV24-1 and TRBJ1-2, with 7 nucleotides matching TRBD1. The germline V gene has CDR1 KGHDR and CDR2 SFDVKD. This CDR3 is 13 amino acids long. With V trimmed by 4 bases and J by 8 bases, 6 bases remained unmatched. CDR3 protein: CATSEQTGRGYTF. In DNA, the CDR3 is TGTGCCACCAGTGAACAGACAGGGCGGGGCTACACCTTC.